This TCR beta chain was identified during a study of blood T cell repertoires in COVID-19. Original processing methods: Amplification with reference gene primers provided the estimates of nucleated cell counts. Libraries were prepared by immunoSEQ multiplex PCR; TCRdb keeps only in-frame clonotypes and omits some of them. Clone size and V and J calls were adopted from that table, with D and trimming inferred from the DNA. The sample carries a few hundred thousand clones, less than 90% recorded once. Per the germline V gene, CDR1 is SGHRS and CDR2 is YFSETQ. This CDR3 is built from 13 residues. For this clone: At one end the junction does not follow the germline gene, possibly because of a read error. This specimen includes other DNA sequences encoding the same CDR3.

Sequenced material: peripheral blood. The origin of this receptor is a man between 60 and 75 years old with acute or convalescent COVID-19. V gene TRBV5-1 combines with J gene TRBJ1-2; D unclear. The CDR3 region is CASSLDGSYGYTF. The DNA for the CDR3 is TGCGCCAGCAGTTTGGACGGTAGTTACGGCTACACCTTC.